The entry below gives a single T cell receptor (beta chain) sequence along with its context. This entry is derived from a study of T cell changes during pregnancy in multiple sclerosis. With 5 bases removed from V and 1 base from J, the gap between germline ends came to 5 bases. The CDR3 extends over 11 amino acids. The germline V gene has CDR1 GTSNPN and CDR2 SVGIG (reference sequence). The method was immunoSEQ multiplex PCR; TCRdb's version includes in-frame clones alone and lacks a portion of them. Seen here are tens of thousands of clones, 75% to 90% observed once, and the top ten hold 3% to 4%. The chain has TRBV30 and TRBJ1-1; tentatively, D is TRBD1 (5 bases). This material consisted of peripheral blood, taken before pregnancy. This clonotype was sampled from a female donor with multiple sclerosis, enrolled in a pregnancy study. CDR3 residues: CAWGQNTEAFF. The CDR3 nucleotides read TGTGCCTGGGGACAGAACACTGAAGCTTTCTTT.